This TCR beta chain was captured in a study of blood T cell repertoires in COVID-19. CDR1 and CDR2 from the germline V gene are LNHNV and YYDKDF (reference sequence). V lost 8 bases and J 6 bases, leaving 17 bases between the germline ends. CDR3 length: 13 amino acids. The repertoire was sequenced with immunoSEQ multiplex PCR; TCRdb's copy has only in-frame clones and lacks some. Found here are more than 300,000 clones, approximately 90% of them singletons; the top ten hold over 9.5%. Recruits, aged roughly 18 to 95 years, lived in 20 to 30 US areas. Two negative PCRs, clearance, or symptom resolution were required of recovered Cohort 3 donors.

The chain couples TRBV15 to TRBJ2-7; a weak D match, TRBD2 (6 bases). The receptor was isolated from a woman aged 18-35 years who had recovered from COVID-19. Sequencing was carried out using PBMCs or T cells enriched from blood (not recorded which). The CDR3 DNA reads as TGTGCCACCGGGGGACTGGGAACGTCCGAGCAGTACTTC. Translated, it gives CATGGLGTSEQYF.